These 16 T cell receptor beta chains were all obtained from the same sample, sequenced in a study of metastatic and nonmetastatic thyroid tumors (dated by TCRdb to the early 2020s). The library was prepared using PCR. The run used an Illumina HiSeq 4000. TCRdb redid the processing of the public reads, applying fastp at Q25 and MiXCR, and retained in-frame beta chains. This sample gives around 26,000 clones in total; 13% of them show up just once. The ten largest account for roughly an eighth of the sample. None of the patients had been given any treatment before thyroid surgery. Source material: blood. The receptor source for this set is a female donor with papillary thyroid cancer or a benign thyroid nodule (not recorded which). Some clones in this sample may be carry-over from other donors' samples.

This clone was detected many times. A read error is possible here, since a much larger clone lies one base away. The same CDR3 can be traced to other DNA sequences in this sample. This sequence joins TRBV4-1 and TRBJ2-3, with D possibly being TRBD1 or TRBD2 (5 bases each). Germline values: CDR1 MGHRA, CDR2 YSYEKL. This CDR3 contains 16 residues. The germline V and J ends were trimmed by 1 base and 9 bases, with 20 bases remaining between them. In DNA, the CDR3 is TGCGCCAGCAGCCAAGGGACAACGCACAACCCGGGGACGCAGTATTTT. Translated, it gives CASSQGTTHNPGTQYF.

The CDR3 sequence: CASGQSSYNSPLHF. In nucleotides, the CDR3 is TGTGCCAGCGGACAGAGCTCCTATAATTCACCCCTCCACTTT. The chain combines TRBV19 with TRBJ1-6; the D gene is possibly TRBD1 (6 bases). The CDR3 sequence is 14 residues long. The germline V gene encodes CDR1 LNHDA and CDR2 SQIVND (reference sequence). Deletions cut 9 bases from V and 0 bases from J, with 9 bases between.

This clone was seen ten or more times. A much larger clone sits a single nucleotide away, making a read error possible. The chain carries TRBV6-1 and TRBJ1-3; no clear D. Trimming pared 10 bases from V and 8 bases from J, leaving 12 bases between. Per the germline V gene, CDR1 is MNHNS and CDR2 is SASEGT. The CDR3 covers 11 residues. The CDR3 loop is CAISPGDTIYF. DNA for the CDR3: TGTGCCATCTCTCCAGGAGACACCATATATTTT.

This clone was recorded many times. The gene calls are TRBV19 and TRBJ2-3, with 14 bases aligning to TRBD2. CDR1 and CDR2 (germline): LNHDA, SQIVND (reference sequence). The CDR3 sequence is 16 residues long. V lost 3 bases and J lost 3; bases outside the gene matches: 2. CDR3 DNA sequence: TGTGCCAGTAGTATCGGGACTAGCGGGAGTACAGATACGCAGTATTTT. Protein: CASSIGTSGSTDTQYF.

This clone was seen a handful of times. The gene calls are TRBV6-5 and TRBJ2-7, with D tentatively TRBD2 (5 bases). This CDR3 has 14 residues. The germline V gene has CDR1 MNHEY and CDR2 SVGAGI. V lost 2 bases, J lost 2 bases, and 10 bases lay in between. CDR3 coding DNA: TGTGCCAGCAGTTACGAGGGTGCAACCTACGAGCAGTACTTC. Translated: CASSYEGATYEQYF.

In this sample, this clone is medium-sized. The chain has TRBV27 and TRBJ2-1; TRBD2 matches at 9 bases. Germline values: CDR1 MNHEY, CDR2 SMNVEV (reference sequence). This CDR3 spans 16 amino acids. Germline trimming cut 7 bases from V and 9 bases from J; bases unmatched to any gene: 16. In DNA form, the CDR3 reads TGTGCCAGCACGGTGTCTAGCGGGACCCCGGGGGTTGAGCAGTTCTTC. This sequence encodes CASTVSSGTPGVEQFF.

This clone has only a few counts. The chain has TRBV6-5 and TRBJ2-1; 9 nucleotides line up with TRBD1. CDR3 length: 16 residues. V shed 5 bases, J shed 4 bases, and the junction held 9 bases outside the gene matches. In germline, CDR1 is MNHEY, CDR2 SVGAGI. CDR3 nucleotide sequence: TGTGCCAGCAGTGGACAGGGGACTATAAGATACAATGAGCAGTTCTTC. The encoded protein is CASSGQGTIRYNEQFF.

Many counts were recorded for this clone. Germline is not matched at one junction end, which may reflect a read error. At the DNA level, this CDR3 is encoded by other sequences in the same sample as well. The rearrangement uses TRBV13 and TRBJ1-1; D is ambiguous. The CDR3 is 13 residues long. Germline loops: CDR1 PRHDT, CDR2 FYEKMQ (reference sequence). This CDR3 is CASTQGGWTEAFF. CDR3 DNA sequence: TGTGCCAGCACCCAAGGTGGATGGACTGAAGCTTTCTTC.

At least ten counts were recorded for this clone. V gene TRBV5-1 combines with J gene TRBJ1-3; the D gene is possibly TRBD1 (5 bases). CDR3 size: 13 residues. Germline V gene data show CDR1 as SGHRS and CDR2 as YFSETQ. Trimming removed 0 bases from V and 6 bases from J, with 7 bases in between. This CDR3 is CASSLEGVNTIYF. For the CDR3, the DNA is TGCGCCAGCAGCTTGGAAGGGGTAAACACCATATATTTT.

This clone has just a few counts. V usage is TRBV9 and J usage is TRBJ1-6; D might be TRBD1 (6 bases). The V gene's germline CDR1 is SGDLS and CDR2 YYNGEE. The CDR3 is made up of 14 amino acids. Trimming took 1 base from V and 5 from J, leaving 7 bases between them. The CDR3, as DNA: TGTGCCAGCAGCGTAAACAGGGATAATTCACCCCTCCACTTT. It specifies CASSVNRDNSPLHF.

This clone was seen ten or more times. The chain employs TRBV20-1 and TRBJ1-2; D is undetermined. The V and J ends lost 5 bases and 7 bases respectively, with 17 bases between them. Germline V lookup: CDR1 DFQATT, CDR2 SNEGSKA (reference sequence). The CDR3 is 13 amino acids. DNA for the CDR3: TGCAGTGCTTCCCCCGACCGGGGTGTTGGCTACACCTTC. This sequence encodes CSASPDRGVGYTF.

The chain links TRBV7-9 to TRBJ1-2, with 7 bases matching TRBD1. Germline V gene lookup returns CDR1 SEHNR and CDR2 FQNEAQ (reference sequence). The CDR3 runs to 14 residues. V lost 1 base to trimming and J lost 3 bases; unmatched junction nucleotides: 2. In nucleotides, the CDR3 is TGTGCCAGCAGCTTAGACAGGGGTTACTATGGCTACACCTTC. It specifies CASSLDRGYYGYTF.

This clone showed up many times. The chain carries TRBV28 and TRBJ2-4; D remains unclear. Germline CDR1 reads MDHEN; CDR2 reads SYDVKM. The CDR3 is 13 amino acids. With 11 bases removed from V and 7 bases from J, the gap between germline ends came to 18 bases. Written as DNA, the CDR3 is TGTGCCGGAAGAGCATTGGCTTTTAACATTCAGTACTTC. Translated: CAGRALAFNIQYF. The full variable domain, rest sourced from reference TRBV28 and TRBJ2-4, is DVKVTQSSRYLVKRTGEKVFLECVQDMDHENMFWYRQDPGLGLRLIYFSYDVKMKEKGDIPEGYSVSREKKERFSLILESASTNQTSMYLCAGRALAFNIQYFGAGTRLSVL.

This clone has a count of ten or more. This rearrangement joins TRBV3-1 to TRBJ2-4, with D possibly matching TRBD1 (6 bases). The length of the CDR3 is 14 residues. Per the germline V gene, CDR1 is LGHDT and CDR2 is YNNKEL (reference sequence). The V end lost 4 bases, the J end lost 4 bases, and 11 bases lay between the germline ends. This CDR3 reads CASSLARGKNIQYF. CDR3 DNA: TGTGCCAGCAGCCTAGCCAGGGGTAAAAACATTCAGTACTTC.

The V call is TRBV6-6, the J call TRBJ2-7; no clear D. The germline V gene has CDR1 MNHNY and CDR2 SVGAGI (reference sequence). The V and J ends lost 2 bases and 3 bases respectively, with 11 bases between them. This CDR3 region has 14 residues. The CDR3 here is CASSYRVWGYEQYF. CDR3 DNA: TGTGCCAGCAGTTACCGGGTGTGGGGCTACGAGCAGTACTTC.

There are many counts of this clone. V and J are TRBV9 and TRBJ1-1; D gene unclear. The CDR3 runs 13 residues. Germline lookup yields CDR1 SGDLS and CDR2 YYNGEE. Trimming stripped 0 bases from V and 3 bases from J, with 6 bases between. CDR3 sequence reads: CASSVERDTEAFF. In DNA form, the CDR3 reads TGTGCCAGCAGCGTAGAAAGGGACACTGAAGCTTTCTTT.